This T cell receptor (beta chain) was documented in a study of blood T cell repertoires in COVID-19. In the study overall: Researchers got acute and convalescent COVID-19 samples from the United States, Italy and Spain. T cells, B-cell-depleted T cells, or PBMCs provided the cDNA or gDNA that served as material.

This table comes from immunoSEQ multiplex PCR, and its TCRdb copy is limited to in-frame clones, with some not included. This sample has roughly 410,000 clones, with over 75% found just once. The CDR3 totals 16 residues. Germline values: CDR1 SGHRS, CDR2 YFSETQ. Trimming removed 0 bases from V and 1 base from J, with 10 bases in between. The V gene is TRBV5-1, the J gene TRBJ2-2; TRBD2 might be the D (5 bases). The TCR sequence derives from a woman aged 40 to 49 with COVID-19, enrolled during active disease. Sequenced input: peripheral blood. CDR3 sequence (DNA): TGCGCCAGCAGCTTGGGACCTGGACTGAACACCGGGGAGCTGTTTTTT. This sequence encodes CASSLGPGLNTGELFF.